This TCR beta chain was observed in a study of beta chain features in type 1 diabetes. Study-wide findings and caveats: Researchers could not determine here whether HLA type influences TCRB rearrangement. The study found moderately but significantly shorter TCRB CDR3s in all four CD4+ subsets of Type 1 diabetes patients.

This CDR3 has 13 amino acids. The V gene's germline CDR1 is LNHDA and CDR2 SQIVND (reference sequence). The V and J ends lost 3 bases and 3 bases respectively, with 5 bases between them. Comments on this clone: Its antigen is unidentified.

Reverse transcription of all isolated RNA meant that expressed TCRB transcripts were sequenced. Sequencing was performed with immunoSEQ multiplex PCR; in TCRdb, only in-frame clones are kept and a portion is missing. The sample has 200,000 to 300,000 clones; around 20% are singletons. The rearrangement joins TRBV19 to TRBJ2-2; D is ambiguous. Sample: naive CD4+ T cells from blood. This receptor was identified in a woman in her forties with type 1 diabetes. The CDR3 spells CASSIQYTGELFF. CDR3 bases: TGTGCCAGTAGTATCCAGTACACCGGGGAGCTGTTTTTT.